A few counts support the clone carrying this T cell receptor (beta chain). The antigen is not known. V was cut by 3 bases and J by 7 bases, with 18 bases left in between. This CDR3 has 15 amino acids. Germline CDR1 and CDR2: LNHDA and SQIVND (reference sequence). The source of the sample is a study of cytomegalovirus exposure and HLA in healthy donors. General study points: In a later analysis, V- and J-gene trimming of beta chains associated with a DCLRE1C missense variant, replicated independently. In vitro, three CMV-associated chains proved specific for CMV antigens. Among TCR beta chains of equal frequency, HLA-associated ones were more clonally expanded in a later analysis.

PCR amplification relied on 60 Vbeta primers (plus 13 Jbeta primers). Assay used: immunoSEQ multiplex PCR; TCRdb lists only in-frame clones, some missing. This repertoire shows 80,000 or so clones, around 10% found once; its top ten account for approximately 23%. V is TRBV19 and J is TRBJ1-2; possibly TRBD1 for D (6 bases). The source material was PBMCs. This TCR came from a man between 60 and 75 years old in good health and CMV-seropositive. CDR3 protein: CASSMAGTRVSGYTF. In nucleotides, the CDR3 is TGTGCCAGTAGTATGGCCGGGACAAGGGTTTCTGGCTACACCTTC. Based on the CDR3 plus reference TRBV19 and TRBJ1-2, the full variable domain is DGGITQSPKYLFRKEGQNVTLSCEQNLNHDAMYWYRQDPGQGLRLIYYSQIVNDFQKGDIAEGYSVSREKKESFPLTVTSAQKNPTAFYLCASSMAGTRVSGYTFGSGTRLTVV.